One and the same sample provided the 8 T cell receptor beta chains below, sequenced in a study of cytomegalovirus exposure and HLA in healthy donors. The PCR used 60 Vbeta and 13 Jbeta primers. Measured with immunoSEQ multiplex PCR; TCRdb has only the in-frame clones, and not every one. The sample records under 200,000 clones, roughly 78% being singletons. The sequencing sample was made of PBMCs. Receptor source: a woman in her 30s in good health and CMV-seropositive.

V is TRBV10-3 and J is TRBJ1-2; D is uncertain. Germline CDR1 ENHRY, CDR2 SYGVKD. The CDR3 has 16 amino acids. V lost 0 bases to trimming and J lost 4 bases, with 15 bases between them. The CDR3 sequence is CAISESRNSPGYGYTF. DNA of the CDR3: TGTGCCATCAGTGAGTCAAGAAACAGCCCTGGCTATGGCTACACCTTC.

The chain links TRBV9 to TRBJ2-3; D perhaps matches TRBD2 (5 bases). The CDR3 covers 15 residues. V was clipped by 3 bases and J by 2 bases, with 13 bases between them. Looked up from germline, CDR1 is SGDLS and CDR2 is YYNGEE. The CDR3 DNA follows: TGTGCCAGCAGCGAACGGACTTACGCCACAGATACGCAGTATTTT. As protein: CASSERTYATDTQYF.

The chain has TRBV7-8 and TRBJ2-1; TRBD1 matches 8 bases. The CDR3 is made up of 16 amino acids. CDR1 SGHVS and CDR2 FQNEAQ come from the germline V gene. After removal of 5 bases from V and 2 bases from J, the junction contained 8 bases not matched to a gene. CDR3 sequence (DNA): TGTGCCAGCAGCATCCCGACAGGGGCTGCCTACAATGAGCAGTTCTTC. Protein product: CASSIPTGAAYNEQFF.

The chain joins TRBV4-3 to TRBJ2-1; 8 bases match TRBD2. This CDR3 comprises 16 residues. Germline-derived CDR1 and CDR2 are LGHNA and YSLEER. Trimming at V came to 8 bases and at J to 1 base, leaving 10 bases not matched to a gene. The CDR3 spells CASGPAGVASYNEQFF. CDR3 bases: TGCGCCAGCGGACCAGCGGGGGTAGCTTCCTACAATGAGCAGTTCTTC.

This chain connects TRBV23-1 to TRBJ1-3; a possible D gene is TRBD1 (5 bases). TRBV23-1 is an open reading frame whose function is uncertain. This CDR3 has 17 residues. V dropped 0 bases and J dropped 2 bases, with 14 bases sitting between them. CDR3 sequence reads: CASSQSKETGPGNTIYF. The CDR3 region has the DNA TGCGCCAGCAGTCAATCTAAGGAAACAGGACCTGGAAACACCATATATTTT.

This clone came up a few times. The DNA for the CDR3 is TGTGCCAGCAGTTACGCCCCAGGGGGTGAAAAACTGTTTTTT. Amino acids: CASSYAPGGEKLFF. The chain links TRBV6-5 to TRBJ1-4; 7 bases fit TRBD1. J gave up 7 bases and V 2 bases, and 4 bases lay outside the gene matches. The CDR3 spans 14 residues. Germline V gene lookup returns CDR1 MNHEY and CDR2 SVGAGI.

Only a few counts were recorded for this clone. The J gene is TRBJ1-6, the V gene TRBV5-1; D call uncertain. This CDR3 comprises 16 residues. Germline loops: CDR1 SGHRS, CDR2 YFSETQ. Trimming took off 4 bases at V and 5 bases at J, with 16 bases between the two ends. CDR3 coding DNA: TGCGCCAGCAGCGAAGGACCGGGATATGATAATTCACCCCTCCACTTT. Protein: CASSEGPGYDNSPLHF.

This rearrangement joins TRBV4-3 to TRBJ1-6, with 9 bases matching TRBD1. The ends lost 0 bases at V and 9 bases at J; junction bases unmatched: 6. Germline loops: CDR1 LGHNA, CDR2 YSLEER. The CDR3 has 16 amino acids. The CDR3 DNA reads TGCGCCAGCAGCCAAGATCACAGGGGGCGTGTTTCACCCCTCCACTTT. Translation gives CASSQDHRGRVSPLHF.